The T cell receptor (beta chain) under discussion was sequenced for a study of control samples from healthy donors and cancer patients. The table lists this clone with a count of one. Libraries were prepared by immunoSEQ multiplex PCR; TCRdb keeps only in-frame clonotypes and omits some of them. The sample includes about 140,000 clones, more than 80% of them seen just once. V was pared by 4 bases and J by 4 bases, with 10 bases of the junction left unmatched. Germline V lookup: CDR1 LGHNA, CDR2 YNFKEQ. The CDR3 is made up of 17 amino acids. The V and J genes are TRBV4-2 and TRBJ2-2, with TRBD1 matching over 9 bases. The receptor was derived from a man aged 18-30 years in good health. The sequencing sample was made of blood. The CDR3 loop reads CASSLTPGQGSTGELFF. Written as DNA, the CDR3 is TGTGCCAGCAGCCTAACACCGGGACAGGGTTCCACCGGGGAGCTGTTTTTT.